These T cell receptor beta chains were read from a single sample in a study of cytomegalovirus exposure and HLA in healthy donors. Sequencing used immunoSEQ multiplex PCR; TCRdb keeps in-frame clones, though not all of them. The sample lists 75,000 to 90,000 clones, about 77% seen once, with 4.2% in the top ten. The material sequenced was PBMCs. The receptors originated from a man between 60 and 75 years old in good health and CMV-seronegative. CDR3s include the opening cysteine and the closing phenylalanine or tryptophan. D genes are given only for firm matches. Clone size appears in some rows only: once, few, many, or a class for an expanded clone.

TRBV7-8	TRBJ2-3	.	.	CASSLGREGDTQYF	TGTGCCAGCAGCTTAGGCCGGGAAGGGGATACGCAGTATTTT
TRBV30	TRBJ2-4	.	.	CAWSRRGPWDIQYF	TGTGCCTGGAGTAGGCGGGGGCCGTGGGACATTCAGTACTTC
TRBV6-6	TRBJ1-6	.	.	CASHWGTEGSPLHF	TGTGCCAGCCATTGGGGAACCGAGGGTTCACCCCTCCACTTT
TRBV6-1	TRBJ2-5	TRBD2	.	CASSGRGSGGAETQYF	TGTGCCAGCAGTGGGCGAGGTAGCGGGGGCGCAGAGACCCAGTACTTC
TRBV5-1	TRBJ1-1	.	.	CASSRGEVNTEAFF	TGCGCCAGCAGCCGAGGGGAGGTGAACACTGAAGCTTTCTTT
TRBV5-1	TRBJ2-1	TRBD2	.	CASSKGSTSGGDNEQFF	TGCGCCAGCAGCAAAGGGTCGACTAGCGGGGGGGACAATGAGCAGTTCTTC
TRBV2	TRBJ2-1	TRBD2	.	CASRGLAGGNEQFF	TGTGCCAGCAGGGGACTAGCGGGAGGCAATGAGCAGTTCTTC
TRBV11-2	TRBJ1-1	TRBD1	.	CASSLVMGQPNTEAFF	TGTGCCAGCAGCTTAGTAATGGGACAGCCCAACACTGAAGCTTTCTTT
TRBV13	TRBJ2-3	TRBD1	.	CASSLAGGAEADTQYF	TGTGCCAGCAGCTTAGCAGGGGGCGCGGAGGCAGATACGCAGTATTTT
TRBV4-1	TRBJ2-3	TRBD2	.	CASSQGMTSGGGDTQYF	TGCGCCAGCAGCCAGGGGATGACTAGCGGGGGGGGAGATACGCAGTATTTT
TRBV7-2	TRBJ2-6	.	.	CASSWGVGANVLTF	TGTGCCAGCAGCTGGGGAGTAGGGGCCAACGTCCTGACTTTC
TRBV29-1	TRBJ2-3	TRBD1	.	CSVERDRENTQYF	TGCAGCGTTGAAAGGGACAGGGAAAATACGCAGTATTTT
TRBV7-2	TRBJ2-7	.	.	CASSNGREYEQYF	TGTGCCAGCAGCAATGGTAGGGAGTACGAGCAGTACTTC
TRBV11-3	TRBJ2-7	TRBD2	.	CASSLNFIGGSEQYF	TGTGCCAGCAGCTTAAACTTCATCGGGGGGTCCGAGCAGTACTTC
TRBV4-1	TRBJ2-3	TRBD2	once	CASSQVRAGVSTDTQYF	TGCGCCAGCAGCCAAGTGCGAGCGGGGGTTAGCACAGATACGCAGTATTTT
TRBV6-1	TRBJ2-7	.	.	CASSDHRAYYEQYF	TGTGCCAGCAGTGATCACAGGGCTTACTACGAGCAGTACTTC
TRBV19	TRBJ2-2	TRBD2	once	CASSSPGTSVTGELFF	TGTGCCAGTAGTAGCCCGGGGACTAGCGTTACCGGGGAGCTGTTTTTT
TRBV5-1	TRBJ2-1	TRBD2	.	CARRGGASDEQFF	TGCGCTCGTCGGGGGGGGGCGTCGGATGAGCAGTTCTTC
TRBV7-3	TRBJ2-5	TRBD2	.	CASSSDGGTRRGEQYF	TGTGCCAGCAGCTCCGACGGGGGGACTCGACGGGGGGAGCAGTACTTC
TRBV15	TRBJ1-5	.	.	CATSRDPLRPQHF	TGTGCCACCAGCAGAGATCCCCTGCGTCCCCAGCATTTT
TRBV7-8	TRBJ1-6	TRBD1	.	CASSLVGQATNSPLHF	TGTGCCAGCAGCTTAGTAGGACAGGCGACTAATTCACCCCTCCACTTT
TRBV30	TRBJ1-1	.	few	CAWSDASSEAFF	TGTGCCTGGAGTGACGCGTCTTCTGAAGCTTTCTTT
TRBV7-9	TRBJ2-3	.	.	CASSFREQLVDTQYF	TGTGCCAGCAGCTTCCGGGAGCAGCTGGTGGATACGCAGTATTTT
TRBV7-9	TRBJ2-1	.	.	CASKGGVPRNEQFF	TGTGCCAGCAAAGGGGGAGTCCCAAGGAATGAGCAGTTCTTC
TRBV6-1	TRBJ1-2	.	.	CASARGGEDYGYTF	TGTGCCAGCGCCCGAGGGGGAGAGGATTATGGCTACACCTTC
TRBV4-1	TRBJ2-7	.	.	CASSQEQRVVDEQYF	TGCGCCAGCAGCCAAGAGCAGAGGGTCGTCGACGAGCAGTACTTC
TRBV4-1	TRBJ1-5	.	.	CASSQKGGIQPQHF	TGCGCCAGCAGCCAAAAGGGCGGGATTCAGCCCCAGCATTTT
TRBV6-5	TRBJ2-2	TRBD1	.	CASSRDRRNTGELFF	TGTGCCAGCAGTCGGGACAGGAGGAACACCGGGGAGCTGTTTTTT
TRBV5-1	TRBJ1-1	.	.	CASGEQSGTEAFF	TGCGCCAGCGGGGAGCAATCGGGCACTGAAGCTTTCTTT
TRBV28	TRBJ2-7	.	.	CASSLAPVSYEQYF	TGTGCCAGCAGTCTAGCCCCAGTTTCCTACGAGCAGTACTTC
TRBV6-1	TRBJ1-1	TRBD1	few	CASSHSGGGAEAFF	TGTGCCAGCAGCCATTCAGGGGGAGGTGCTGAAGCTTTCTTT
TRBV7-8	TRBJ1-5	.	.	CASSLIRQSNQPQHF	TGTGCCAGCAGCCTCATTAGACAGAGCAATCAGCCCCAGCATTTT
TRBV7-9	TRBJ1-2	.	.	CSSSSQGPGYTF	TGTTCCAGCAGCTCTCAGGGTCCTGGCTACACCTTC
TRBV5-4	TRBJ2-7	.	.	CASSLSPREQYF	TGTGCCAGCAGCTTGTCCCCCCGGGAGCAGTACTTC
TRBV11-1	TRBJ1-6	.	few	CASGRDLSYNSPLHF	TGTGCCAGCGGGAGGGACCTCTCCTATAATTCACCCCTCCACTTT
TRBV28	TRBJ1-5	.	.	CASSFGRDNQPQHF	TGTGCCAGCAGTTTCGGCAGGGACAATCAGCCCCAGCATTTT
TRBV6-4	TRBJ2-6	TRBD1	.	CASSVGTGAVGANVLTF	TGTGCCAGCAGTGTCGGGACAGGGGCTGTTGGGGCCAACGTCCTGACTTTC
TRBV6-5	TRBJ2-7	TRBD1	.	CASRDWGQGAFEQYF	TGTGCCAGCAGGGATTGGGGACAGGGGGCCTTCGAGCAGTACTTC
TRBV5-1	TRBJ1-6	.	.	CASSFGTTNSPLHF	TGCGCCAGCAGCTTCGGGACAACCAATTCACCCCTCCACTTT
TRBV7-2	TRBJ2-5	.	.	CASSFGQGGAETQYF	TGTGCCAGCAGCTTTGGGCAGGGAGGTGCAGAGACCCAGTACTTC
TRBV5-1	TRBJ2-7	.	.	CASSLVSSYEQYF	TGCGCCAGCAGCTTAGTGAGTTCCTACGAGCAGTACTTC
TRBV5-4	TRBJ1-2	TRBD1	.	CASSLDRGNYGYTF	TGTGCCAGCAGCTTGGACAGGGGTAACTATGGCTACACCTTC
TRBV5-4	TRBJ2-3	TRBD2	.	CASSQRGTADTQYF	TGTGCCAGCAGCCAGCGGGGTACGGCAGATACGCAGTATTTT
TRBV11-2	TRBJ1-1	TRBD1	.	CASSRQTGEGAFF	TGTGCCAGCAGCCGACAGACAGGGGAGGGGGCTTTCTTT
TRBV7-9	TRBJ2-7	.	.	CASSPGFSCEQYF	TGTGCCAGCAGCCCCGGTTTTTCCTGCGAGCAGTACTTC
TRBV30	TRBJ2-7	TRBD2	.	CAWTPSGRYEQYF	TGTGCCTGGACGCCTAGCGGGAGGTACGAGCAGTACTTC
TRBV5-1	TRBJ2-3	TRBD2	.	CASSPLAGVATDTQYF	TGCGCCAGCAGCCCACTAGCGGGGGTAGCTACAGATACGCAGTATTTT
TRBV6-6	TRBJ2-7	.	.	CASSRGFYEQYF	TGTGCCAGCAGTAGGGGGTTCTACGAGCAGTACTTC
TRBV1	TRBJ2-3	.	few	CTSSLKGRGVHSDTQYF	TGCACCAGCAGCCTCAAAGGGCGGGGGGTTCATTCAGATACGCAGTATTTT
TRBV4-1	TRBJ1-3	TRBD1	.	CASSQQTGALSGNTIYF	TGCGCCAGCAGCCAACAGACAGGGGCCCTCTCTGGAAACACCATATATTTT